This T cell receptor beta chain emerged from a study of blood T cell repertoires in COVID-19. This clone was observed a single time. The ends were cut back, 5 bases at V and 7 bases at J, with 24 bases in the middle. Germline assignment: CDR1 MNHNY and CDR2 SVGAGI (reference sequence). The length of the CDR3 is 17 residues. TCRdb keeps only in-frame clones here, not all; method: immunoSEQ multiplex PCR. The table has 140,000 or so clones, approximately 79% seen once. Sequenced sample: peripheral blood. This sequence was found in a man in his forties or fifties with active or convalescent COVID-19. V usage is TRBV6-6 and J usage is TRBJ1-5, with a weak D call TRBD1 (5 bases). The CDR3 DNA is TGTGCCAGCAGTCGCGGGGGGAGGGCCATCGAAGGGCAGCCCCAGCATTTT. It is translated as CASSRGGRAIEGQPQHF.